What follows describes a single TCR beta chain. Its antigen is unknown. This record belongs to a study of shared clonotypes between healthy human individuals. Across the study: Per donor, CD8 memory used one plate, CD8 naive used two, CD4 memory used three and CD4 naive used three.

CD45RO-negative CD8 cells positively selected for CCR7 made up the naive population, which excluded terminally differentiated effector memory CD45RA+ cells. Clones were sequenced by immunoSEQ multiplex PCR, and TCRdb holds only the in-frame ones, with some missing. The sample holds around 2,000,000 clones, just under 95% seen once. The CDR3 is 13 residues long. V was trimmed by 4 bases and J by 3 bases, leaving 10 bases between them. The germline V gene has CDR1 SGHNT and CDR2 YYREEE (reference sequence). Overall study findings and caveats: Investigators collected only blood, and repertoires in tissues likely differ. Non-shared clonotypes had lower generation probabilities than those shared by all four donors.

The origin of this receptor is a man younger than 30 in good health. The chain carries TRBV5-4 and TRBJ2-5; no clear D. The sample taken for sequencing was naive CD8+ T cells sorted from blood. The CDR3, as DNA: TGTGCCAGCAGCCCAGACGGTGAAGAGACCCAGTACTTC. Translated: CASSPDGEETQYF.